The 2 T cell receptor beta chains reported below all come from one sample, sequenced in a study of T cell changes during pregnancy in multiple sclerosis. Only in-frame clones appear in the TCRdb table, and some are missing; sequencing was by immunoSEQ multiplex PCR. The table lists 19,000 or so clones, 88% of them singletons. The source material was CD4+ T cells from peripheral blood mononuclear cells, sampled in the first trimester of pregnancy. Receptors were obtained from a female donor in good health, enrolled as a control in a pregnancy study.

V is TRBV9 and J is TRBJ2-7, with 7 bases identical to TRBD2. The V segment lost 2 bases and the J segment 1 base; nucleotides outside the gene matches: 3. Germline assignment: CDR1 SGDLS and CDR2 YYNGEE. The CDR3 contains 14 residues. The CDR3 region is CASSVALASYEQYF. The CDR3 DNA reads TGTGCCAGCAGCGTTGCACTAGCGTCCTACGAGCAGTACTTC.

This clone was seen only once. The gene calls are TRBV19 and TRBJ2-6; D might be TRBD1 (6 bases). The CDR3 contains 17 residues. CDR1 and CDR2 (germline): LNHDA, SQIVND (reference sequence). Trimming removed 9 bases at V and 0 bases at J, with 18 bases between. CDR3 coding DNA: TGTGCCAGCCAGTTCTTGGGGGCCCACTCTGGGGCCAACGTCCTGACTTTC. This sequence encodes CASQFLGAHSGANVLTF.